One and the same sample provided the 23 T cell receptor beta chains below, sequenced in a study of spatial heterogeneity in lung cancer. No antigen is known for these receptors. Time point given: sample taken at primary tumor resection. Study-level results: Higher tumor mutation counts went along with higher counts of expanded intratumoral alpha and beta TCRs.

From the 5' RACE reads, TCRdb called clonotypes with MiXCR, one entry per CDR3 protein. Of more than 15,000 distinct CDR3 sequences listed, approximately 6.3% were seen once; the top ten hold 6.8%. The sample was lung tumor tissue, taken at surgery. All receptors derive from a male donor with early-stage non-small cell lung cancer.

The rearrangement links TRBV6-2 or TRBV6-3 to TRBJ2-7, with D perhaps matching TRBD1 (6 bases). Looked up from germline, CDR1 is MNHEY and CDR2 is SVGEGT. The CDR3 is 13 amino acids. V was clipped by 6 bases and J by 2 bases, with 11 bases between them. The CDR3 DNA reads as TGTGCCAGCAGCCAGACAGGTCCCTACGAGCAGTACTTC. Protein sequence: CASSQTGPYEQYF.

This clonotype was recorded many times. The rearrangement uses TRBV6-4 and TRBJ2-2; 7 nucleotides match TRBD1. The CDR3 contains 15 residues. Looked up from germline, CDR1 is MRHNA and CDR2 is SNTAGT. With V trimmed by 0 bases and J by 4 bases, 2 bases remained unmatched. This CDR3 reads CASSDSAGGTGELFF. The CDR3 DNA reads as TGTGCCAGCAGTGACTCCGCAGGGGGCACCGGGGAGCTGTTTTTT.

This clonotype was counted at least ten times. CDR3 amino acids: CASSSQGPNTEAFF. The CDR3, as DNA: TGCGCCAGCAGCTCACAGGGACCGAACACTGAAGCTTTCTTT. The rearrangement joins TRBV5-1 to TRBJ1-1, with TRBD1 as a possible D gene (6 bases). The CDR3 is 14 amino acids. Trimming cost V 3 bases and J 1 base, with 10 bases left between them. Germline V gene data show CDR1 as SGHRS and CDR2 as YFSETQ.

This clonotype came up many times. The V gene is TRBV7-9, the J gene TRBJ1-4; unclear D gene. Per germline, CDR1 SEHNR and CDR2 FQNEAQ (reference sequence). The CDR3 contains 13 residues. V was pared by 7 bases and J by 6 bases, with 12 bases between. The CDR3 DNA reads as TGTGCCAGCAATAACGGTTGGGATGAAAAACTGTTTTTT. Residues: CASNNGWDEKLFF.

This clonotype appeared many times. This chain links TRBV20-1 with TRBJ1-1, with D hard to call. Germline lookup yields CDR1 DFQATT and CDR2 SNEGSKA (reference sequence). V was shortened by 4 bases and J by 0 bases, with 3 bases between the two germline ends. CDR3 size: 11 residues. CDR3 in amino acids: CSAMVNTEAFF. CDR3 nucleotide sequence: TGCAGTGCTATGGTGAACACTGAAGCTTTCTTT.

This clonotype showed up many times. J is TRBJ2-7 and V is TRBV7-2; D remains ambiguous. With 0 bases removed from V and 2 bases from J, the gap between germline ends came to 5 bases. Germline CDR1 reads SGHTA; CDR2 reads FQGNSA. CDR3 length equals 13 residues. CDR3: CASSLAQTYEQYF. CDR3 bases: TGTGCCAGCAGCTTAGCGCAGACCTACGAGCAGTACTTC. Looking up the rest from reference TRBV7-2 and TRBJ2-7 gives the full variable domain: GAGVSQSPSNKVTEKGKDVELRCDPISGHTALYWYRQSLGQGLEFLIYFQGNSAPDKSGLPSDRFSAERTGGSVSTLTIQRTQQEDSAVYLCASSLAQTYEQYFGPGTRLTVT.

This chain uses TRBV30 with TRBJ2-3; perhaps TRBD2 as D (6 bases). V was cut by 1 base and J by 12 bases, with 20 bases left in between. CDR1 and CDR2 (germline): GTSNPN, SVGIG (reference sequence). The CDR3 covers 14 residues. The CDR3 DNA is TGTGCCTGGAGTGGTGGTAGCGGAGCAGGTTCCCAGTATTTT. Amino acid sequence: CAWSGGSGAGSQYF.

This clonotype was picked up many times. The chain uses TRBV29-1 and TRBJ1-1; 9 bases are shared with TRBD1. The V segment lost 5 bases and the J segment 1 base; nucleotides outside the gene matches: 2. The length of the CDR3 is 13 residues. The germline V gene encodes CDR1 SQVTM and CDR2 ANQGSEA. CDR3 sequence: CSVTTGGNTEAFF. CDR3 DNA sequence: TGCAGCGTTACGACAGGGGGGAACACTGAAGCTTTCTTT.

As to this clonotype: A much larger clone lies a single base off, so this may be a read error. The CDR3 nucleotides are TGTGCCAGTAGTATCAGTGGAAACACTGAAGCTTTCTTT. Its protein is CASSISGNTEAFF. The V call is TRBV19, the J call TRBJ1-1; D unresolved. This CDR3 region has 13 residues. Germline V lookup: CDR1 LNHDA, CDR2 SQIVND (reference sequence). V was pared by 3 bases and J by 2 bases, with 7 bases between.

The V and J genes are TRBV6-1 and TRBJ1-5; tentatively, D is TRBD1 (5 bases). The CDR3 runs 14 residues. Germline CDR1 MNHNS, CDR2 SASEGT. Trimming removed 6 bases from V and 4 bases from J, with 13 bases in between. The CDR3 DNA reads as TGTGCCAGCAGCGCGTCGGGGGATAATCAGCCCCAGCATTTT. It yields the protein CASSASGDNQPQHF.

This clonotype occurred many times. The gene calls are TRBV29-1 and TRBJ2-5; a possible D gene is TRBD1 (6 bases). The ends were cut back, 3 bases at V and 2 bases at J, with 10 bases in the middle. CDR3 length: 13 amino acids. Germline assignment: CDR1 SQVTM and CDR2 ANQGSEA. The CDR3 DNA is TGCAGCGTTGATAAGGGGGAACAAGAGACCCAGTACTTC. It encodes CSVDKGEQETQYF.

This clonotype was observed many times. V gene TRBV12-3 or TRBV12-4 combines with J gene TRBJ1-4, with D maybe TRBD1 (6 bases). V was trimmed by 5 bases and J by 1 base, leaving 14 bases between them. The CDR3 has 16 residues. The CDR3 region is CASSPQGLGTNEKLFF. CDR3 coding DNA: TGTGCCAGCAGTCCACAGGGTCTAGGAACTAATGAAAAACTGTTTTTT.

In its sample, this clonotype was seen many times. The J gene is TRBJ2-1, the V gene TRBV2; either TRBD1 or TRBD2 may fit D (5 bases each). The V and J ends lost 8 bases and 0 bases respectively, with 8 bases between them. This CDR3 spans 13 amino acids. Germline values: CDR1 SNHLY, CDR2 FYNNEI. The CDR3 DNA follows: TGTGCCAGCGGGGGTAGCTCCTACAATGAGCAGTTCTTC. Its protein is CASGGSSYNEQFF. Full variable domain (outside the CDR3, taken from reference TRBV2 and TRBJ2-1): EPEVTQTPSHQVTQMGQEVILRCVPISNHLYFYWYRQILGQKVEFLVSFYNNEISEKSEIFDDQFSVERPDGSNFTLKIRSTKLEDSAMYFCASGGSSYNEQFFGPGTRLTVL.

This clonotype was observed at least ten times. The chain couples TRBV6-5 to TRBJ2-1; 10 nucleotides match TRBD2. The length of the CDR3 is 15 residues. The germline V gene encodes CDR1 MNHEY and CDR2 SVGAGI. The V gene end was trimmed by 2 bases and the J gene end by 9 bases; junction bases not matched to a gene: 7. CDR3 in amino acids: CASSYGPSGSAEQFF. The CDR3 nucleotides read TGTGCCAGCAGTTACGGGCCTAGCGGGAGCGCTGAGCAGTTCTTC.

This clonotype was counted ten times or more. The rearrangement uses TRBV5-1 and TRBJ2-3; 7 bases map to TRBD1. V shed 4 bases, J shed 4 bases, and the junction held 30 bases outside the gene matches. This CDR3 has 22 amino acids. Germline V gene sequence: CDR1 SGHRS, CDR2 YFSETQ. As DNA, the CDR3 is TGCGCCAGCAGCCTTGATCCTGAATTCGGCAGGGGGTCACGAATCGGCGCAGATACGCAGTATTTT. This gives the protein CASSLDPEFGRGSRIGADTQYF.

This clonotype was counted at least ten times. This chain uses TRBV7-9 with TRBJ2-2, with D tentatively TRBD1 (6 bases). Germline-derived CDR1 and CDR2 are SEHNR and FQNEAQ (reference sequence). This CDR3 region has 14 residues. With 3 bases removed from V and 6 bases from J, the gap between germline ends came to 11 bases. The CDR3 protein is CASSLTGIAGELFF. In DNA form, the CDR3 reads TGTGCCAGCAGCTTGACAGGAATCGCCGGGGAGCTGTTTTTT.

This clonotype was observed at least ten times. This chain joins TRBV7-2 and TRBJ2-7; D may be TRBD2 (6 bases). The CDR3 length is 13 residues. Germline V gene lookup returns CDR1 SGHTA and CDR2 FQGNSA. V dropped 4 bases and J dropped 4 bases, with 11 bases sitting between them. In DNA form, the CDR3 reads TGTGCCAGCAGCTACCCGGACTATTACGAGCAGTACTTC. Translating gives CASSYPDYYEQYF.

This clonotype was detected many times. The chain employs TRBV6-2 or TRBV6-3 and TRBJ2-3; 11 bases map to TRBD2. V shed 7 bases, J shed 4 bases, and the junction held 4 bases outside the gene matches. In germline, CDR1 is MNHEY, CDR2 SVGEGT. There are 14 residues in the CDR3. The CDR3: CASNPGLAADTQYF. In DNA form, the CDR3 reads TGTGCCAGCAACCCGGGACTAGCGGCAGATACGCAGTATTTT.

At least ten counts were recorded for this clonotype. The rearrangement uses TRBV20-1 and TRBJ2-7; D is ambiguous. The CDR3 has 11 residues. Trimming left V 1 base short and J 3 bases short, with 4 bases between. Germline CDR1 is DFQATT and CDR2 is SNEGSKA (reference sequence). The CDR3 loop reads CSARVDYEQYF. The DNA of the CDR3 is TGCAGTGCTAGAGTTGACTACGAGCAGTACTTC.

This clonotype was seen many times. The J gene is TRBJ2-1, the V gene TRBV24-1; TRBD2 aligns across 11 bases. The CDR3 is 19 amino acids. The V gene's germline CDR1 is KGHDR and CDR2 SFDVKD. With 0 bases clipped from V and 5 bases from J, the junction kept 11 bases outside the gene matches. The CDR3 DNA reads as TGTGCCACCAGTGATTTGACTAGCGGGAGTACGAAGACGAACAATGAGCAGTTCTTC. It encodes CATSDLTSGSTKTNNEQFF.

This clonotype has ten or more counts. The chain is built from TRBV4-3 and TRBJ1-2; 11 nucleotides line up with TRBD1. The germline gives CDR1 LGHNA, CDR2 YSLEER. V lost 1 base, J lost 3 bases, and 4 bases stayed unmatched. The CDR3 is 16 residues long. The CDR3 DNA follows: TGCGCCAGCAGCCAAGGGACAGGGGGCGCTGACTATGGCTACACCTTC. This gives the protein CASSQGTGGADYGYTF.

This clonotype was seen repeatedly, ten times or more. The chain is built from TRBV28 and TRBJ2-3, with 13 bases lining up with TRBD2. This CDR3 region has 17 residues. V was pared by 0 bases and J by 5 bases, with 5 bases of the junction left unmatched. Per germline, CDR1 MDHEN and CDR2 SYDVKM. The CDR3 spells CASSLWGTSGTLDTQYF. CDR3 coding DNA: TGTGCCAGCAGTTTATGGGGGACTAGCGGGACTTTAGATACGCAGTATTTT. The whole variable domain, filled in from reference TRBV28 and TRBJ2-3, reads DVKVTQSSRYLVKRTGEKVFLECVQDMDHENMFWYRQDPGLGLRLIYFSYDVKMKEKGDIPEGYSVSREKKERFSLILESASTNQTSMYLCASSLWGTSGTLDTQYFGPGTRLTVL.

This chain uses TRBV12-3 or TRBV12-4 with TRBJ1-5; D might be TRBD1 (6 bases). The V end lost 6 bases, the J end lost 7 bases, and 16 bases lay between the germline ends. The CDR3 length is 14 residues. The CDR3 spells CASSKEGGRQPQHF. Here the CDR3 DNA reads TGTGCCAGCAGCAAAGAGGGGGGCAGGCAGCCCCAGCATTTT.